Sequencing of this TCR beta chain was carried out in a study of cytomegalovirus exposure and HLA in healthy donors. Background on the study: In an early release, HLA-typed donors contributed some 88 million unique TCR sequences. Study-wide results and caveats: A later analysis linked a missense variant in DCLRE1C to the trimming of TCR beta V and J genes. The study put some 150 TCR beta chains on its list as cytomegalovirus-associated.

In regard to this clone: Its antigen is currently unknown.

Primers: 60 Vbeta forward and 13 Jbeta reverse. TCRdb's table, derived via immunoSEQ multiplex PCR, lists solely in-frame clones and lacks some. Of about 220,000 clones in the sample, over 75% are singletons; the top ten hold approximately 1.8%. CDR1 is MDHEN and CDR2 is SYDVKM in the germline V gene. The CDR3 loop spans 15 amino acids. With V trimmed by 5 bases and J by 4 bases, 6 bases remained unmatched. The TCR was taken from a male donor in good health and CMV-seronegative. The specimen was PBMCs. The V call is TRBV28, the J call TRBJ2-5; 11 nucleotides align to TRBD1. In DNA form, the CDR3 reads TGTGCCAGCAGTCCCACCGGGACAGGGGGAGAGACCCAGTACTTC. This encodes CASSPTGTGGETQYF.